The clone carrying this T cell receptor beta chain has at least ten counts. CDR3 size: 13 residues. V was shortened by 3 bases and J by 5 bases, with 10 bases between the two germline ends. This sample was included in a study of response to subunit inactivated influenza vaccine. TCRdb recomputed calls from the RT-PCR reads with MiXCR, one row per CDR3 protein. Counted here are 500,000 to 700,000 distinct CDR3 sequences, approximately 24% occurring once; the ten biggest clones make up 2.5% to 3%. This sample was shared with a second study, whose subject was T cells expressing NK-cell markers. That source adds: A 5'RACE template switching approach incorporating UMIs was used to make TCR beta cDNA. Underlying the TCR beta repertoires were sorted CD3+CD56+NKG2C+, CD3+CD56+NKG2C- and CD3+CD56-NKG2C+ T cells. CD8+ T cells in six or seven donors included dominant NKG2C+ clonotypes at roughly 1.0-8%. The same clonotypes also predominated in the CD3+CD56-NKG2C+ fraction of a few donors. HCMV specificity was not established for the expanded NKG2C+ T cell clones.

The V and J genes are TRBV12-3 or TRBV12-4 and TRBJ2-5, with D unresolved. This material consisted of CD4+ T cells sorted from PBMCs, taken roughly 12 days after vaccination. This receptor was taken from a man in his forties or fifties who received an inactivated influenza vaccine. The CDR3 here is CASSFDQAETQYF. DNA for the CDR3: TGTGCCAGCAGTTTCGACCAAGCGGAGACCCAGTACTTC.